These 23 T cell receptor beta chains were all obtained from the same sample, sequenced in a study of T-cell reconstitution after alpha-beta-depleted transplantation in children. Library preparation (for TCRbeta) was performed with unique molecular identifiers. Each CDR3 protein gets one entry after TCRdb re-called the PCR reads with MiXCR. This table has roughly 120,000 distinct CDR3 sequences, more than 20% appearing once. The starting material was PBMCs, mostly from graft donor cells, obtained 180 days after TCRalphabeta/CD19-depleted stem cell transplant. The receptors originated from a male patient aged 2-15 years who had a stem cell transplant for chronic granulomatous disease, so the T cells may come from the graft donor.

This clonotype has only a few counts. The rearrangement joins TRBV29-1 to TRBJ1-1; TRBD1 is a possible D gene (5 bases). Germline assignment: CDR1 SQVTM and CDR2 ANQGSEA. This CDR3 is built from 11 residues. Trimming left V 6 bases short and J 5 bases short, with 10 bases between. The CDR3 spells CSVSWGTEAFF. The DNA of the CDR3 is TGCAGCGTATCGTGGGGGACTGAAGCTTTCTTT.

The gene calls are TRBV2 and TRBJ2-7, with D unresolved. The germline CDR1 and CDR2 sequences are SNHLY and FYNNEI. This CDR3 region has 12 residues. The V and J ends lost 8 bases and 7 bases respectively, with 15 bases between them. This CDR3 is CASGGTRSEQYF. The CDR3 DNA reads TGTGCCAGCGGCGGAACCAGGTCGGAGCAGTACTTC.

The chain joins TRBV10-3 to TRBJ2-1; maybe TRBD1 (6 bases). This CDR3 is 13 amino acids long. CDR1 is ENHRY, CDR2 SYGVKD, per germline. V lost 4 bases and J lost 10, with 14 bases in between. The DNA of the CDR3 is TGTGCCATCAGTGGCGACACAGGGTTGGAGCAGTTCTTC. Its protein product is CAISGDTGLEQFF.

The rearrangement links TRBV6-5 to TRBJ2-3, with D possibly matching TRBD2 (6 bases). CDR1 is MNHEY, CDR2 SVGAGI, per germline. The CDR3 is 15 amino acids. V lost 4 bases to trimming and J lost 5 bases, with 16 bases between them. In DNA form, the CDR3 reads TGTGCCAGCAGTTCCCGAGCGGGTCCCATAGATACGCAGTATTTT. Amino acid sequence: CASSSRAGPIDTQYF.

This clonotype was seen ten or more times. J is TRBJ2-2 and V is TRBV20-1; tentative D call: TRBD2 (6 bases). The V gene's germline CDR1 is DFQATT and CDR2 SNEGSKA (reference sequence). The CDR3 spans 11 residues. V gave up 6 bases and J gave up 7 bases, with 9 bases separating them. The CDR3 DNA follows: TGCAGTGCATGGGGGGACGGGGAGCTGTTTTTT. This sequence encodes CSAWGDGELFF.

The chain joins TRBV7-9 to TRBJ2-1; D unclear. The CDR3 sequence is 12 residues long. V lost 6 bases, J lost 3 bases, and 6 bases lay in between. The germline V gene encodes CDR1 SEHNR and CDR2 FQNEAQ (reference sequence). The CDR3 protein is CASRLDYNEQFF. In DNA form, the CDR3 reads TGTGCCAGCAGACTGGACTACAATGAGCAGTTCTTC.

Only a few counts were recorded for this clonotype. This sequence joins TRBV11-2 and TRBJ2-6, with D uncertain. In germline, CDR1 is SGHAT, CDR2 FQNNGV. This CDR3 contains 16 residues. V gave up 3 bases and J gave up 0 bases, with 9 bases separating them. The DNA of the CDR3 is TGTGCCAGCAGCTTTGGACCCAACTCTGGGGCCAACGTCCTGACTTTC. The encoded protein is CASSFGPNSGANVLTF.

This clonotype was seen more than once but under ten times. This chain's CDR3 is CTVDGSSYNEQFF. In DNA form, the CDR3 reads TGCACCGTGGACGGGAGCTCCTACAATGAGCAGTTCTTC. V and J are TRBV29-1 and TRBJ2-1, with a weak D call TRBD2 (6 bases). The germline V gene encodes CDR1 SQVTM and CDR2 ANQGSEA. The CDR3 is 13 amino acids.

The chain employs TRBV20-1 and TRBJ2-1; 10 nucleotides match TRBD2. Germline-derived CDR1 and CDR2 are DFQATT and SNEGSKA (reference sequence). The CDR3 runs to 17 residues. V was clipped by 2 bases and J by 9 bases; unmatched bases: 16. This CDR3 is CSARLAGVRENDGEQFF. The CDR3 region has the DNA TGCAGTGCTAGACTAGCGGGAGTTCGGGAAAACGATGGTGAGCAGTTCTTC.

The sample holds many counts of this clonotype. The rearrangement joins TRBV18 to TRBJ2-7; D gene unclear. CDR1 is KGHSH, CDR2 LQKENI, per germline. The V end lost 1 base, the J end lost 1 base, and 5 bases lay between the germline ends. The CDR3 length is 13 residues. CDR3: CASSPRNSYEQYF. The CDR3 region has the DNA TGTGCCAGCTCACCACGGAATTCCTACGAGCAGTACTTC.

The chain recombines TRBV6-1 with TRBJ2-7, with TRBD2 matching over 15 bases. The CDR3 sequence is 14 residues long. V shed 7 bases, J shed 6 bases, and the junction held 4 bases outside the gene matches. The germline V gene encodes CDR1 MNHNS and CDR2 SASEGT. CDR3: CASTKGLAGGEQYF. The CDR3, as DNA: TGTGCCAGCACAAAGGGACTAGCGGGAGGCGAGCAGTACTTC.

This sequence joins TRBV9 and TRBJ2-3, with 9 bases matching TRBD2. The CDR3 loop spans 14 amino acids. Trimming removed 5 bases from V and 4 bases from J; junction bases left unmatched: 5. Germline values: CDR1 SGDLS, CDR2 YYNGEE. The CDR3 sequence is CASRRLAAADTQYF. CDR3 DNA sequence: TGTGCCAGCAGACGACTAGCGGCGGCAGATACGCAGTATTTT.

This clonotype has a count of ten or more. This chain connects TRBV5-5 to TRBJ2-5; D is possibly TRBD2 (5 bases). The ends were cut back, 0 bases at V and 3 bases at J, with 9 bases in the middle. Germline V gene data show CDR1 as SGHKS and CDR2 as YYEKEE (reference sequence). This CDR3 has 14 residues. CDR3 nucleotide sequence: TGTGCCAGCAGCTTGGATCGGGGAGAAGAGACCCAGTACTTC. Residues: CASSLDRGEETQYF.

This clonotype was observed a few times. The J gene is TRBJ1-3, the V gene TRBV29-1; D ambiguous. The CDR3 contains 13 residues. Trimming took 6 bases from V and 6 from J, leaving 15 bases between them. In germline, CDR1 is SQVTM, CDR2 ANQGSEA. The DNA for the CDR3 is TGCAGCGTCGATTCCGGTGGGATAAACACCATATATTTT. It specifies CSVDSGGINTIYF.

This clonotype was counted many times. J is TRBJ2-2 and V is TRBV12-3 or TRBV12-4; the D gene is possibly TRBD1 (6 bases). This CDR3 comprises 15 residues. V lost 6 bases and J lost 2, with 13 bases in between. This CDR3 is CASRSGQGNTGELFF. The CDR3 DNA is TGTGCCAGCAGGTCGGGACAAGGAAACACCGGGGAGCTGTTTTTT.

This clonotype was counted many times. CDR3: CSARGPGQYNEQFF. The CDR3 DNA reads as TGCAGTGCTAGAGGCCCCGGACAGTACAATGAGCAGTTCTTC. The chain carries TRBV20-1 and TRBJ2-1, with D possibly matching TRBD1 (6 bases). Trimming left V 1 base short and J 4 bases short, with 11 bases between. This CDR3 is built from 14 residues. Germline CDR1 and CDR2: DFQATT and SNEGSKA (reference sequence).

This sequence joins TRBV10-2 and TRBJ2-7, with D hard to call. Germline V gene data show CDR1 as WSHSY and CDR2 as SAAADI. The V end was cut by 2 bases, the J end by 4 bases, with 3 bases between. The CDR3 is made up of 11 amino acids. The DNA of the CDR3 is TGCGCCAGCAGTGAGGGTTACGAGCAGTACTTC. It yields the protein CASSEGYEQYF.

For this clonotype: A read error may explain this, as a much larger clone is one base away. The chain links TRBV10-3 to TRBJ2-3, with 7 bases identical to TRBD1. CDR1 ENHRY and CDR2 SYGVKD come from the germline V gene. The ends lost 5 bases at V and 4 bases at J; junction bases unmatched: 0. There are 12 residues in the CDR3. The DNA for the CDR3 is TGTGCCATCAGTCAGGGGGCAGATACGCAGTATTTT. Residues: CAISQGADTQYF.

This clonotype occurred many times. The chain uses TRBV25-1 and TRBJ2-1; 11 positions agree with TRBD2. Germline CDR1 and CDR2: MGHDK and SYGVNS. V gave up 8 bases and J gave up 7 bases; unmatched junction bases: 13. The CDR3 loop spans 16 amino acids. CDR3 nucleotides: TGTGCCAGCGGATCCCGAGCTAGCGGGGGGTTAAATGAGCAGTTCTTC. This sequence encodes CASGSRASGGLNEQFF.

In this sample, this clonotype turned up once. The rearrangement joins TRBV24-1 to TRBJ2-1; D is unclear. This CDR3 is 13 amino acids long. The germline V gene has CDR1 KGHDR and CDR2 SFDVKD. Trimming shortened V by 5 bases and J by 5 bases, and 9 bases separated the two germline ends. CDR3 amino acids: CATSGVPHNEQFF. DNA of the CDR3: TGTGCCACCAGTGGGGTCCCCCACAATGAGCAGTTCTTC.

The J gene is TRBJ2-3, the V gene TRBV28; TRBD2 aligns across 13 bases. V lost 4 bases, J lost 4 bases, and 5 bases stayed unmatched. This CDR3 region has 16 residues. CDR1 and CDR2 from the germline V gene are MDHEN and SYDVKM. CDR3 sequence: CASSWGLAGLSDTQYF. The CDR3 DNA reads as TGTGCCAGCAGTTGGGGACTAGCGGGACTTTCAGATACGCAGTATTTT.

This clonotype has a handful of counts. The chain is built from TRBV10-3 and TRBJ2-3; 8 bases map to TRBD2. J gave up 2 bases and V 10 bases, and 20 bases lay outside the gene matches. Germline V gives CDR1 ENHRY, CDR2 SYGVKD. This CDR3 has 18 amino acids. The CDR3 DNA follows: TGTGCCACCGCATCCCCGGGTCTCTCGGGGGGGGACACAGATACGCAGTATTTT. Protein product: CATASPGLSGGDTDTQYF.

This clonotype was detected many times. Here the CDR3 reads CASSLADSNQPQHF. The CDR3 DNA follows: TGTGCCAGCAGTTTAGCGGACAGCAATCAGCCCCAGCATTTT. This chain connects TRBV12-3 or TRBV12-4 to TRBJ1-5; D unresolved. The CDR3 contains 14 residues. With 0 bases removed from V and 1 base from J, the gap between germline ends came to 4 bases.